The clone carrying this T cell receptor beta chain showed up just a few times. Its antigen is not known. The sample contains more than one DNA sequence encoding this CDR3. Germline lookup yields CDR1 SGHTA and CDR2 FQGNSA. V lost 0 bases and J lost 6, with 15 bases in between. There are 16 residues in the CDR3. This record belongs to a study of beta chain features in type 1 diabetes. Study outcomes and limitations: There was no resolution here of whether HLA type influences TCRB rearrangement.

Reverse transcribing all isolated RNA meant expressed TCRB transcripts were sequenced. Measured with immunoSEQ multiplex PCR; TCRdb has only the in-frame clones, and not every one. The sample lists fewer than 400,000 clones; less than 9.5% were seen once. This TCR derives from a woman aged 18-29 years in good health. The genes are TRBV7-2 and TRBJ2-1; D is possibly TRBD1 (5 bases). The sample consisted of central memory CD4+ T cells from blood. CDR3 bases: TGTGCCAGCAGCTTAGCGGGGCGGAGTACGGGCAATGAGCAGTTCTTC. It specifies CASSLAGRSTGNEQFF.